This T cell receptor (beta chain) was profiled in a study of cytomegalovirus exposure and HLA in healthy donors. General study results and limits: Later on, an analysis showed TCR association rates differing by HLA locus, with DRB1 the most and HLA-C the fewest. As a later analysis showed, a missense DCLRE1C variant was linked to trimming of TCR beta V- and J-genes. Another analysis was done later, and it associated more than 15,000 TCR beta sequences with HLA alleles at 0.05 false discovery rate. Most of the TCR beta V segments (in an earlier analysis) were productive either about 90% or about 30% of the time.

Of note for this clone: Its target is not known.

The PCR made use of 60 Vbeta and 13 Jbeta primers. Assay used: immunoSEQ multiplex PCR; TCRdb lists only in-frame clones, some missing. The sample includes some 90,000 clones, about 86% of them seen just once. CDR3 size: 14 residues. CDR1 GTSNPN and CDR2 SVGIG come from the germline V gene (reference sequence). V lost 5 bases and J 3 bases, leaving 14 bases between the germline ends. The V gene is TRBV30, the J gene TRBJ1-3, with a possible D match to TRBD1 (6 bases). The source material was PBMCs. The TCR originated in a woman between 65 and 79 years old in good health and CMV-seropositive. The CDR3 region is CAWGIQGGGNTIYF. CDR3 DNA sequence: TGTGCCTGGGGAATACAGGGTGGTGGAAACACCATATATTTT.